These 24 T cell receptor beta chains share one sample of origin, sequenced in a study of T cells in Graves' hyperthyroidism and ophthalmopathy. TCR beta CDR3 sequences were amplified from RNA transcripts. When the TCR CDR3 underwent first-round RT-PCR, the HTBI primer set was used. TCRdb used MiXCR to reprocess the multiplex PCR reads, holding one entry per CDR3 protein. Counted here are hundreds of thousands of distinct CDR3 sequences, less than 25% occurring once; the ten biggest clones make up roughly 30%. Sequenced: blood. Receptors originate from a man younger than 45 with Graves' ophthalmopathy.

This chain uses TRBV2 with TRBJ2-3; tentative D call: TRBD2 (6 bases). Germline CDR1 is SNHLY and CDR2 is FYNNEI. Trimming shortened V by 2 bases and J by 5 bases, and 14 bases separated the two germline ends. CDR3 size: 15 residues. The CDR3 loop reads CASSELGGTRDTQYF. In DNA form, the CDR3 reads TGTGCCAGCAGTGAATTGGGCGGGACCCGAGATACGCAGTATTTT.

The rearrangement uses TRBV6-1 and TRBJ1-5; the match to TRBD1 covers 7 bases. V dropped 6 bases and J dropped 4; count of bases not matched to a gene: 6. This CDR3 has 14 amino acids. Germline V gene sequence: CDR1 MNHNS, CDR2 SASEGT. This CDR3 reads CASSPTGMNQPQHF. The DNA of the CDR3 is TGTGCCAGCAGCCCGACAGGGATGAATCAGCCCCAGCATTTT.

V usage is TRBV25-1 and J usage is TRBJ1-2; the D gene is possibly TRBD1 (6 bases). Per germline, CDR1 MGHDK and CDR2 SYGVNS. V was shortened by 5 bases and J by 6 bases, with 16 bases between the two germline ends. This CDR3 has 14 amino acids. The CDR3 coding sequence is TGTGCCAGCAGTCCGCCCGGAGGGGGGAATGGCTACACCTTC. It specifies CASSPPGGGNGYTF.

This clonotype was detected many times. The genes are TRBV12-3 or TRBV12-4 and TRBJ2-3; 14 nucleotides line up with TRBD2. This CDR3 spans 15 amino acids. Germline trimming cut 6 bases from V and 6 bases from J; bases unmatched to any gene: 5. CDR3 DNA: TGTGCCAGCAGCTCGACTAGCGGGAGGGTGGATACGCAGTATTTT. This sequence encodes CASSSTSGRVDTQYF.

The genes are TRBV27 and TRBJ2-7; 11 bases line up with TRBD2. This CDR3 is 14 amino acids long. CDR1 is MNHEY and CDR2 is SMNVEV in the germline V gene (reference sequence). The trim removed 4 bases at V and 5 bases at J, leaving 4 bases unmatched. CDR3 DNA sequence: TGTGCCAGCAGTTCGACTAGCGGGACCCACGAGCAGTACTTC. Protein: CASSSTSGTHEQYF.

This clonotype has a handful of counts. Because the CDR3 is missing its conserved closing phenylalanine or tryptophan, this is likely a read error. The gene calls are TRBV6-1 and TRBJ2-2, with TRBD1 matching 10 bases. V lost 4 bases to trimming and J lost 5 bases; unmatched junction nucleotides: 7. This CDR3 has 16 residues. CDR1 MNHNS and CDR2 SASEGT come from the germline V gene. CDR3 nucleotides: TGTGCCAGCAGTGGGACGGACAGGGGGGGAACCGGGGAGCTGTTTCTT. This codes for CASSGTDRGGTGELFL.

V gene TRBV27 combines with J gene TRBJ2-1; D not resolved. V gave up 5 bases and J gave up 2 bases, with 13 bases separating them. This CDR3 region has 15 residues. From germline, CDR1 is MNHEY and CDR2 SMNVEV (reference sequence). The CDR3 sequence: CASSPLPAPYNEQFF. In DNA form, the CDR3 reads TGTGCCAGCAGTCCTCTCCCCGCTCCCTACAATGAGCAGTTCTTC.

The gene calls are TRBV6-5 and TRBJ1-2; D not resolved. V was cut by 2 bases and J by 4 bases, with 14 bases left in between. The CDR3 spans 15 residues. CDR1 is MNHEY and CDR2 is SVGAGI in the germline V gene. In nucleotides, the CDR3 is TGTGCCAGCAGTTACGAGGCAGGAAGGCCCTATGGCTACACCTTC. As protein: CASSYEAGRPYGYTF.

The chain is built from TRBV7-9 and TRBJ1-4, with 9 positions matching TRBD1. The CDR3 has 16 amino acids. CDR1 SEHNR and CDR2 FQNEAQ come from the germline V gene (reference sequence). The junction had 4 bases not matched to a gene; V was cut back by 5 bases and J by 0 bases. CDR3 nucleotides: TGTGCCAGCAGCCACCGGACAGGGGCAACTAATGAAAAACTGTTTTTT. It translates to CASSHRTGATNEKLFF. Complete variable domain (other parts from reference TRBV7-9 and TRBJ1-4): DTGVSQNPRHKITKRGQNVTFRCDPISEHNRLYWYRQTLGQGPEFLTYFQNEAQLEKSRLLSDRFSAERPKGSFSTLEIQRTEQGDSAMYLCASSHRTGATNEKLFFGSGTQLSVL.

There are a few counts of this clonotype. The rearrangement joins TRBV30 to TRBJ2-1, with D maybe TRBD2 (6 bases). CDR1 and CDR2 (germline): GTSNPN, SVGIG (reference sequence). The V gene lost 1 base and the J gene lost 4 bases, with 23 bases spanning the gap. This CDR3 has 18 residues. For the CDR3, the DNA is TGTGCCTGGAGTGCTACCCCGGGGCTAGCGCTATATTACAATGAGCAGTTCTTC. It encodes CAWSATPGLALYYNEQFF. The full variable domain, with the rest looked up from reference TRBV30 and TRBJ2-1, is SQTIHQWPATLVQPVGSPLSLECTVEGTSNPNLYWYRQAAGRGLQLLFYSVGIGQISSEVPQNLSASRPQDRQFILSSKKLLLSDSGFYLCAWSATPGLALYYNEQFFGPGTRLTVL.

Ten or more counts support this clonotype. The gene calls are TRBV7-2 and TRBJ2-1; the D gene is possibly TRBD2 (6 bases). The length of the CDR3 is 15 residues. CDR1 and CDR2 (germline): SGHTA, FQGNSA. V was cut by 3 bases and J by 3 bases, with 12 bases left in between. Here the CDR3 reads CASSFTSTLYNEQFF. DNA for the CDR3: TGTGCCAGCAGCTTCACTAGCACCCTCTACAATGAGCAGTTCTTC.

This clonotype was found many times. This chain joins TRBV24-1 and TRBJ2-5; D unclear. CDR3 size: 13 residues. CDR1 and CDR2 (germline): KGHDR, SFDVKD. Trimming removed 8 bases at V and 4 bases at J, with 13 bases between. The CDR3 nucleotides are TGTGCCACCAAGGCCCCGGTCGGAGAGACCCAGTACTTC. Residues: CATKAPVGETQYF.

V usage is TRBV12-3 or TRBV12-4 and J usage is TRBJ2-3; 8 nucleotides align to TRBD1. V was pared by 8 bases and J by 6 bases, with 7 bases of the junction left unmatched. CDR3 size: 13 residues. CDR3 DNA: TGTGCCAGCGTATTCCAGGGGGCGGATACGCAGTATTTT. This translates into CASVFQGADTQYF.

The V gene is TRBV5-4, the J gene TRBJ1-2; D is unresolved. The CDR3 has 12 amino acids. Germline V gene lookup returns CDR1 SGHNT and CDR2 YYREEE (reference sequence). V lost 4 bases to trimming and J lost 4 bases, with 8 bases between them. The CDR3 DNA sequence: TGTGCCAGCAGCGACGGGGTCTATGGCTACACCTTC. Translation: CASSDGVYGYTF.

The chain carries TRBV6-1 and TRBJ2-3; no definite D call. Germline assignment: CDR1 MNHNS and CDR2 SASEGT. Between the trimmed V and J ends, which lost 7 bases and 1 base, there was a span of 9 bases. CDR3 length equals 13 residues. Here the CDR3 reads CASTPGGTDTQYF. In DNA, the CDR3 is TGTGCCAGCACCCCTGGGGGCACAGATACGCAGTATTTT.

This rearrangement joins TRBV20-1 to TRBJ2-1; D is tentatively TRBD1 or TRBD2 (6 bases each). V lost 2 bases to trimming and J lost 8 bases, with 19 bases between them. Germline V gene sequence: CDR1 DFQATT, CDR2 SNEGSKA (reference sequence). This CDR3 spans 15 amino acids. Written as DNA, the CDR3 is TGCAGTGCTAGAAGGGGACACCACAGGAGGGATGAGCAGTTCTTC. Amino acids: CSARRGHHRRDEQFF.

This clonotype was detected many times. This rearrangement joins TRBV28 to TRBJ2-2; D may be TRBD2 (5 bases). Germline V gene data show CDR1 as MDHEN and CDR2 as SYDVKM. This CDR3 has 14 amino acids. Deletions cut 2 bases from V and 4 bases from J, with 8 bases between. The CDR3 DNA is TGTGCCAGCAGTTTAAGCGGAGGCACCGGGGAGCTGTTTTTT. Its protein product is CASSLSGGTGELFF.

This clonotype was picked up a small number of times. The chain carries TRBV7-9 and TRBJ2-1; tentative D call: TRBD2 (5 bases). This CDR3 contains 16 residues. Germline V gene lookup returns CDR1 SEHNR and CDR2 FQNEAQ (reference sequence). Trimming shortened V by 5 bases and J by 1 base, and 15 bases separated the two germline ends. The CDR3 sequence: CASSPRARQSYNEQFF. CDR3 coding DNA: TGTGCCAGCAGCCCGCGGGCACGGCAGTCCTACAATGAGCAGTTCTTC. Full variable domain (rest looked up from reference TRBV7-9 and TRBJ2-1): DTGVSQNPRHKITKRGQNVTFRCDPISEHNRLYWYRQTLGQGPEFLTYFQNEAQLEKSRLLSDRFSAERPKGSFSTLEIQRTEQGDSAMYLCASSPRARQSYNEQFFGPGTRLTVL.

V gene TRBV20-1 combines with J gene TRBJ1-5; TRBD1 might be the D (6 bases). The ends were cut back, 1 base at V and 4 bases at J, with 17 bases in the middle. CDR3 size: 16 residues. CDR1 is DFQATT and CDR2 is SNEGSKA in the germline V gene (reference sequence). The DNA of the CDR3 is TGCAGTGCTAGAGCCACCCCGGGAAGGGGGAATCAGCCCCAGCATTTT. Its translation: CSARATPGRGNQPQHF.

V is TRBV7-9 and J is TRBJ1-2, with 10 bases that match TRBD1. The CDR3 contains 18 residues. Germline V gene sequence: CDR1 SEHNR, CDR2 FQNEAQ (reference sequence). The V gene end was trimmed by 4 bases and the J gene end by 2 bases; junction bases not matched to a gene: 13. CDR3: CASSSAGTGEFSNYGYTF. Written as DNA, the CDR3 is TGTGCCAGCAGCTCCGCTGGGACAGGGGAGTTTTCGAACTATGGCTACACCTTC.

This clonotype was seen more than once but under ten times. The chain employs TRBV14 and TRBJ2-3; 7 positions agree with TRBD2. The CDR3 runs to 15 residues. The ends lost 4 bases at V and 2 bases at J; junction bases unmatched: 6. CDR1 and CDR2 (germline): SGHDN, FVKESK. For the CDR3, the DNA is TGTGCCAGCAGCCTAGGACTAGGCCTCACAGATACGCAGTATTTT. Protein: CASSLGLGLTDTQYF. Full variable domain (remainder filled in from reference TRBV14 and TRBJ2-3): EAGVTQFPSHSVIEKGQTVTLRCDPISGHDNLYWYRRVMGKEIKFLLHFVKESKQDESGMPNNRFLAERTGGTYSTLKVQPAELEDSGVYFCASSLGLGLTDTQYFGPGTRLTVL.

This clonotype was seen repeatedly, ten times or more. The chain links TRBV7-9 to TRBJ2-1, with D perhaps matching TRBD2 (6 bases). Germline CDR1 reads SEHNR; CDR2 reads FQNEAQ (reference sequence). Trimming left V 7 bases short and J 6 bases short, with 10 bases between. CDR3 length: 12 residues. The CDR3 bases are TGTGCCAGCACCCTGGGAGGCAATGAGCAGTTCTTC. Protein product: CASTLGGNEQFF.

This clonotype showed up just a few times. This chain connects TRBV18 to TRBJ2-7, with 7 bases aligning to TRBD1. The CDR3 has 15 amino acids. Germline-derived CDR1 and CDR2 are KGHSH and LQKENI. The trim removed 1 base at V and 0 bases at J, leaving 3 bases unmatched. CDR3 amino acids: CASSPQRDSSYEQYF. DNA for the CDR3: TGTGCCAGCTCACCACAAAGGGACAGCTCCTACGAGCAGTACTTC.

This chain links TRBV7-8 with TRBJ2-1; TRBD2 might be the D (5 bases). Germline loops: CDR1 SGHVS, CDR2 FQNEAQ. V was clipped by 3 bases and J by 0 bases, with 12 bases between them. The CDR3 covers 16 residues. This CDR3 reads CASSFRAVSSYNEQFF. CDR3 nucleotide sequence: TGTGCCAGCAGCTTCAGAGCGGTTAGCTCCTACAATGAGCAGTTCTTC.